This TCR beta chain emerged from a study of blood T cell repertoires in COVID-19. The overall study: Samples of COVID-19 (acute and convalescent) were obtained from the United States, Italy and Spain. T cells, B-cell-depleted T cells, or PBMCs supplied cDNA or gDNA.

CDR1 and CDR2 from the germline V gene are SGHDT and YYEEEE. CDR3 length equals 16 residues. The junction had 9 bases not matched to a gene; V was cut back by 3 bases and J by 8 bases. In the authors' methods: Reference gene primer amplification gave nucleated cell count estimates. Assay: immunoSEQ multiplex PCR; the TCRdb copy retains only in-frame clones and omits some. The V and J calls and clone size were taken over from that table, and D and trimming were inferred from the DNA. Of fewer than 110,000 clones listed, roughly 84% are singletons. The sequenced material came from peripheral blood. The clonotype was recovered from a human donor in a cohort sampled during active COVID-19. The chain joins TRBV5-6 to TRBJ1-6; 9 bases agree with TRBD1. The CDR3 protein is CASSSGTGSMDSPLHF. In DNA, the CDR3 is TGTGCCAGCAGCTCCGGGACAGGGAGTATGGATTCACCCCTCCACTTT.